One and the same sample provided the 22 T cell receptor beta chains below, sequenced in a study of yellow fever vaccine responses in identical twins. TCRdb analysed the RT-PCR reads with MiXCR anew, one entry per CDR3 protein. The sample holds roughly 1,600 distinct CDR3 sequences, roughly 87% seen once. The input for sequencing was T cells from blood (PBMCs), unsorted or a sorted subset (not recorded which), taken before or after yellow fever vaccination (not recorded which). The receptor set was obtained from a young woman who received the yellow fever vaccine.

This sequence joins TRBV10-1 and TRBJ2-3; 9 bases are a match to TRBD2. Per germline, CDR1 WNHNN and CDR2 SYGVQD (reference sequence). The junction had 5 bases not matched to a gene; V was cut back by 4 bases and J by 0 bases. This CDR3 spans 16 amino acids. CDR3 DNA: TGCGCCAGCAGTGCCCTAGCGGGGCTTAGCACAGATACGCAGTATTTT. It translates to CASSALAGLSTDTQYF.

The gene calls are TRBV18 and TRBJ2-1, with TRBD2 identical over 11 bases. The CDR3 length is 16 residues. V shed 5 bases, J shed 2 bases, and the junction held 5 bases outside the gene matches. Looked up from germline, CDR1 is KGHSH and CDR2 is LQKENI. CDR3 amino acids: CASSYGTSGTYNEQFF. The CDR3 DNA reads TGTGCCAGCTCATATGGGACTAGCGGAACCTACAATGAGCAGTTCTTC.

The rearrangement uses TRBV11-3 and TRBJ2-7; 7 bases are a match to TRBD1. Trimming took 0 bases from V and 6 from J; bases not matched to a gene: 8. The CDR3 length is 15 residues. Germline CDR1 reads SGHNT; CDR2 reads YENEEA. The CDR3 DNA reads TGTGCCAGCAGCTTAGAGCCCGCGACAGGGAGCGAGCAGTACTTC. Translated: CASSLEPATGSEQYF.

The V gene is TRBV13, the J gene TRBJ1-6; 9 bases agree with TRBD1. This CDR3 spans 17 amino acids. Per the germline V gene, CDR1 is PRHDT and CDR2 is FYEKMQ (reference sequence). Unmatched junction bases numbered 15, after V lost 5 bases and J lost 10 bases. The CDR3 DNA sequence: TGTGCCAGCAGCGGTGCCGGGACAGGGTTGTTAGGATCACCCCTCCACTTT. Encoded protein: CASSGAGTGLLGSPLHF.

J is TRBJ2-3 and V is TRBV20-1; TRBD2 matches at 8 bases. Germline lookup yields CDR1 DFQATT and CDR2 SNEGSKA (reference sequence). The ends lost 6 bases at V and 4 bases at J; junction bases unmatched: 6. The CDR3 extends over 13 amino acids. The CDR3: CSAGLVEADTQYF. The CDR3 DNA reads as TGCAGTGCGGGACTAGTTGAGGCAGATACGCAGTATTTT.

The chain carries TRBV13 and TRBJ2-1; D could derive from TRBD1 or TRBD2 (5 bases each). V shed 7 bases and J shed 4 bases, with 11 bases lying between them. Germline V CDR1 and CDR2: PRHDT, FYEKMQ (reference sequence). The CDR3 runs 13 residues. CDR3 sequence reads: CASTPGLYNEQFF. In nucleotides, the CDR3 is TGTGCCAGCACACCGGGGCTTTACAATGAGCAGTTCTTC.

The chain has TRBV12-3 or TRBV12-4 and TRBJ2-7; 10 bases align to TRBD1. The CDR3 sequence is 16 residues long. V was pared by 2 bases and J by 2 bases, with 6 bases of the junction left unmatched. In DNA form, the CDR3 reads TGTGCCAGCAGTTTACATCAGGGACAGGGGCCCTACGAGCAGTACTTC. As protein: CASSLHQGQGPYEQYF.

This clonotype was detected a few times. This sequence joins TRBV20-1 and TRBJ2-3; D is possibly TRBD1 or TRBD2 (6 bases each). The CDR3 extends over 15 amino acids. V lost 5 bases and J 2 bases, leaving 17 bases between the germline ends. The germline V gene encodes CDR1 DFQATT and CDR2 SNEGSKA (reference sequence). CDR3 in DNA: TGCAGTGCTTGGGACTCGGGGGCCCCCACAGATACGCAGTATTTT. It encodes CSAWDSGAPTDTQYF.

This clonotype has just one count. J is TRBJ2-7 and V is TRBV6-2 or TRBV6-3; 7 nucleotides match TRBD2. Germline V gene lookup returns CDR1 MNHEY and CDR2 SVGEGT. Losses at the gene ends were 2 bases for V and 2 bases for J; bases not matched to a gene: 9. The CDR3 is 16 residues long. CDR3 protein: CASSYPMRGSPYEQYF. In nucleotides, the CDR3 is TGTGCCAGCAGTTACCCCATGCGGGGGTCACCCTACGAGCAGTACTTC.

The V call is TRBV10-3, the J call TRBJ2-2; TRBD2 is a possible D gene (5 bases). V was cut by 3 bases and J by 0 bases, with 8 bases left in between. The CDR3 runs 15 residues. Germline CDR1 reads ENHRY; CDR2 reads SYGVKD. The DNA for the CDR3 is TGTGCCATCAGTGAACGGGGTACGAACACCGGGGAGCTGTTTTTT. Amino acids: CAISERGTNTGELFF.

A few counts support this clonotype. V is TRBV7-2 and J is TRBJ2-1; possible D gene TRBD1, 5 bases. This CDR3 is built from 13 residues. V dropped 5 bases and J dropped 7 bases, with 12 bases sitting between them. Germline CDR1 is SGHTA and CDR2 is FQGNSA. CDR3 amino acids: CASSLRQPNEQFF. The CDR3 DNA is TGTGCCAGCAGCCTTAGACAGCCTAATGAGCAGTTCTTC.

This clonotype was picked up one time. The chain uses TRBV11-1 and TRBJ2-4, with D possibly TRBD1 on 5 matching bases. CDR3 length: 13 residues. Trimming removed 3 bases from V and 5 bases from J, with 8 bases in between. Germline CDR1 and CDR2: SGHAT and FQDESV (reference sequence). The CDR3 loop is CASSLGLENIQYF. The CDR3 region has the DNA TGTGCCAGCAGCTTGGGGCTCGAAAACATTCAGTACTTC.

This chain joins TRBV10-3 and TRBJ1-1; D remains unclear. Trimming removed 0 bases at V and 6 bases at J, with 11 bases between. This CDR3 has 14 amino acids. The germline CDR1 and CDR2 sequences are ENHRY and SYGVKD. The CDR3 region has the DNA TGTGCCATCAGTGAGTCAGGAGGAGGATCTGAAGCTTTCTTT. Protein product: CAISESGGGSEAFF.

The CDR3 DNA is TGTGCCAGCAGCGTTTTCGGGTCGCATGGCTACACCTTC. This gives the protein CASSVFGSHGYTF. This chain links TRBV9 with TRBJ1-2; D is unresolved. Trimming pared 2 bases from V and 6 bases from J, leaving 11 bases between. Per germline, CDR1 SGDLS and CDR2 YYNGEE. This CDR3 spans 13 amino acids.

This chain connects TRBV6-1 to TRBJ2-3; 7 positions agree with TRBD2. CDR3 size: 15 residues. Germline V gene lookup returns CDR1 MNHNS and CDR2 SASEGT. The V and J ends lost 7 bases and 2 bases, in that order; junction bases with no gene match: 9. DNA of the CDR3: TGTGCCAGCACCCCGGGACTATTCGACACAGATACGCAGTATTTT. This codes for CASTPGLFDTDTQYF.

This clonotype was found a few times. The CDR3: CASTPNRGSSYEQYF. In DNA form, the CDR3 reads TGTGCCAGCACCCCAAATAGAGGATCTTCCTACGAGCAGTACTTC. The chain joins TRBV4-2 to TRBJ2-7, with no clear D. V lost 7 bases and J lost 1, with 17 bases in between. Germline values: CDR1 LGHNA, CDR2 YNFKEQ. This CDR3 region has 15 residues.

CDR3 sequence reads: CATSRDGAADTQYF. The CDR3 coding sequence is TGTGCCACCAGCAGAGATGGGGCCGCAGATACGCAGTATTTT. J is TRBJ2-3 and V is TRBV15; possibly TRBD1 for D (5 bases). Germline values: CDR1 LNHNV, CDR2 YYDKDF (reference sequence). Trimming shortened V by 0 bases and J by 4 bases, and 8 bases separated the two germline ends. The CDR3 has 14 amino acids.

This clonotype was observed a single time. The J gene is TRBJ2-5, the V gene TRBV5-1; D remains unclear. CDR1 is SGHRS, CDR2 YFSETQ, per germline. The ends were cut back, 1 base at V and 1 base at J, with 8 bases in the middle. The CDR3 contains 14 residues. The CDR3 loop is CASSLFPGQETQYF. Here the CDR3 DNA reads TGCGCCAGCAGCTTGTTCCCCGGCCAAGAGACCCAGTACTTC.

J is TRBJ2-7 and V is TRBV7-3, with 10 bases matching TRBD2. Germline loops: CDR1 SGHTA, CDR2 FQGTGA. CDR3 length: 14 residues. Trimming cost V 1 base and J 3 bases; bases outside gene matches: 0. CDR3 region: CASSLRTSGYEQYF. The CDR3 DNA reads TGTGCCAGCAGCTTAAGGACTAGCGGCTACGAGCAGTACTTC.

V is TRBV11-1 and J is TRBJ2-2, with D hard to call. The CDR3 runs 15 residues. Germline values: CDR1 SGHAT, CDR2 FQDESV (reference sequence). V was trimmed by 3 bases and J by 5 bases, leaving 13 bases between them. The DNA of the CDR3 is TGTGCCAGCAGCTTCCCGACTGGGTCAACCGGGGAGCTGTTTTTT. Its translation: CASSFPTGSTGELFF.

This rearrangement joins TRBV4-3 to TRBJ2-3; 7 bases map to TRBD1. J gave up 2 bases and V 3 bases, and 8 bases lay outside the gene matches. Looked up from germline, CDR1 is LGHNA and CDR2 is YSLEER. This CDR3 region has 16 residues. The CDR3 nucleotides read TGCGCCAGCAGCCAGGGACAGTGGGAAACCACAGATACGCAGTATTTT. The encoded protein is CASSQGQWETTDTQYF.

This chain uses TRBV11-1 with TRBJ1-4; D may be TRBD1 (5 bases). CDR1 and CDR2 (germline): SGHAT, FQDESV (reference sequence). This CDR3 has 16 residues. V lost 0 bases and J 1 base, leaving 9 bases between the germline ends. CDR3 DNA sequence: TGTGCCAGCAGCTTAGCCTCGGGGGTAACTAATGAAAAACTGTTTTTT. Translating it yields CASSLASGVTNEKLFF.